This T cell receptor beta chain was obtained from a study of Ad26.COV2.S vaccination and SARS-CoV-2 variants. Study information: Doses of Ad26.COV2.S were injected into muscle once or twice, 56 days apart.

Study results and caveats: Measures of TCR breadth and depth may have fallen short of total T cell responses. Whether participants received vaccine or placebo, their non-spike TCR breadth was similar.

Produced via immunoSEQ multiplex PCR; TCRdb's table is partial and in-frame only. The data hold 440,000 or so clones, with around 93% observed a single time. CDR3 length equals 16 residues. The germline V gene has CDR1 MNHEY and CDR2 SVGEGT. The V and J ends lost 3 bases and 4 bases, in that order; junction bases with no gene match: 9. Treatment described: 19 received Ad26.COV2.S at low or high dose, single or two shots; five or six received placebo; per-sample allocation not given. Collection of samples fell on day 63 after the first vaccine or placebo injection. Wuhan-strain spike was delivered by a replication-incompetent Ad26 vector. As for this clone: Its specificity is not known.

The sequence came from a person between 18 and 65 years old who received the Ad26.COV2.S COVID-19 vaccine or a placebo. Sequenced here: peripheral blood, sampled in a trial of Ad26.COV2.S vaccine versus placebo. The V call is TRBV6-2 or TRBV6-3, the J call TRBJ2-3, with TRBD2 matching over 8 bases. The CDR3: CASSYNRRGAPDTQYF. The CDR3 coding sequence is TGTGCCAGCAGTTATAACCGGCGGGGGGCCCCAGATACGCAGTATTTT.